Below are 3 T cell receptor beta chains sequenced from a single sample in a study of identifying expanded T cells in peripheral blood. Profiling relied on immunoSEQ multiplex PCR, and the TCRdb table lists in-frame clones only, not all of them. The sample holds about 100,000 clones; about 87% are singletons and the top ten take roughly 14%. Sample: blood. The receptors come from a person aged 18 to 70 in good health.

This chain connects TRBV10-1 to TRBJ1-6; D unresolved. Trimming pared 4 bases from V and 0 bases from J, leaving 13 bases between. CDR3 length equals 17 residues. The germline V gene has CDR1 WNHNN and CDR2 SYGVQD (reference sequence). The DNA for the CDR3 is TGCGCCAGCAGTGGGATCGGTGGTCGCTCCTATAATTCACCCCTCCACTTT. As protein: CASSGIGGRSYNSPLHF.

This clone was picked up one time. The CDR3 DNA is TGTGCCAGCAGCTTAGGTGACAATGAGCAGTTCTTC. It is translated as CASSLGDNEQFF. The chain combines TRBV11-1 with TRBJ2-1; D uncertain. V lost 1 base to trimming and J lost 5 bases, with 3 bases between them. This CDR3 is 12 amino acids long. In germline, CDR1 is SGHAT, CDR2 FQDESV (reference sequence).

The V gene is TRBV4-1, the J gene TRBJ1-5; D gene uncertain. The germline V gene encodes CDR1 MGHRA and CDR2 YSYEKL. The CDR3 spans 15 residues. V was shortened by 0 bases and J by 4 bases, with 10 bases between the two germline ends. CDR3 protein: CASSQDLQANQPQHF. CDR3 DNA sequence: TGCGCCAGCAGCCAAGATCTGCAGGCTAATCAGCCCCAGCATTTT.